A single sample gave rise to the 27 T cell receptor beta chains below, sequenced in a study of T cell responses to AZD1222 COVID-19 vaccine. Data came from immunoSEQ multiplex PCR; TCRdb stores just in-frame clones and leaves some out. Among more than 120,000 clones listed, roughly 93% were seen once. The sequenced sample was peripheral blood, obtained 28 days after the second AZD1222 dose. The receptor source for this set is an adult who received the AZD1222 COVID-19 vaccine.

The V gene is TRBV19, the J gene TRBJ2-1; TRBD1 aligns across 8 bases. The CDR3 runs 14 residues. Germline loops: CDR1 LNHDA, CDR2 SQIVND (reference sequence). Trimming removed 7 bases from V and 3 bases from J; junction bases left unmatched: 5. The CDR3 loop reads CASNPGQVYNEQFF. For the CDR3, the DNA is TGTGCCAGTAATCCGGGACAGGTCTACAATGAGCAGTTCTTC. Filled out from reference TRBV19 and TRBJ2-1, the complete variable domain reads DGGITQSPKYLFRKEGQNVTLSCEQNLNHDAMYWYRQDPGQGLRLIYYSQIVNDFQKGDIAEGYSVSREKKESFPLTVTSAQKNPTAFYLCASNPGQVYNEQFFGPGTRLTVL.

V gene TRBV10-2 combines with J gene TRBJ1-1; 8 positions match TRBD1. Per the germline V gene, CDR1 is WSHSY and CDR2 is SAAADI. Trimming at V came to 0 bases and at J to 1 base, leaving 4 bases not matched to a gene. There are 16 residues in the CDR3. CDR3 DNA sequence: TGCGCCAGCAGTGAGTCGTTAACAGGGGGGAACACTGAAGCTTTCTTT. Its protein product is CASSESLTGGNTEAFF.

V usage is TRBV27 and J usage is TRBJ1-2; TRBD1 matches at 8 bases. J gave up 0 bases and V 5 bases, and 5 bases lay outside the gene matches. In germline, CDR1 is MNHEY, CDR2 SMNVEV (reference sequence). This CDR3 has 15 amino acids. The CDR3 sequence is CASSRDRLANYGYTF. The CDR3 DNA follows: TGTGCCAGCAGTCGGGACAGGTTAGCTAACTATGGCTACACCTTC.

The CDR3: CASTTRDTSGYTF. In DNA, the CDR3 is TGTGCCAGTACCACCCGGGACACTAGTGGCTACACCTTC. The chain carries TRBV19 and TRBJ1-2; a possible D gene is TRBD1 (6 bases). Germline V gives CDR1 LNHDA, CDR2 SQIVND (reference sequence). The CDR3 extends over 13 amino acids. V lost 7 bases and J lost 7, with 16 bases in between.

The chain couples TRBV2 to TRBJ1-4; D is uncertain. Trimming removed 3 bases at V and 6 bases at J, with 8 bases between. Germline CDR1 SNHLY, CDR2 FYNNEI. The CDR3 totals 13 residues. The CDR3 loop reads CASSDRWDEKLFF. The CDR3 bases are TGTGCCAGCAGTGACAGGTGGGATGAAAAACTGTTTTTT.

This clone was observed once. Distinct nucleotide sequences in the sample also encode this CDR3. J is TRBJ2-7 and V is TRBV18; weak D call: TRBD2 (6 bases). Germline CDR1 is KGHSH and CDR2 is LQKENI. This CDR3 region has 13 residues. Between the trimmed V and J ends, which lost 3 bases and 3 bases, there was a span of 9 bases. CDR3 sequence: CASSPPGSYEQYV. The CDR3 DNA reads TGTGCCAGCTCACCGCCCGGGAGCTACGAGCAGTACGTC.

The chain joins TRBV6-1 to TRBJ1-3; D is unclear. Trimming shortened V by 5 bases and J by 0 bases, and 8 bases separated the two germline ends. This CDR3 has 14 amino acids. Germline CDR1 MNHNS, CDR2 SASEGT. The CDR3 region has the DNA TGTGCCAGCAGTCCCAAGTCCTCTGGAAACACCATATATTTT. Translating gives CASSPKSSGNTIYF.

The chain carries TRBV2 and TRBJ1-6, with 10 bases lining up with TRBD1. The CDR3 has 12 residues. V shed 8 bases and J 14 bases; nucleotides not matched to a gene: 6. Germline V lookup: CDR1 SNHLY, CDR2 FYNNEI. CDR3: CASGDRGQTLHF. The DNA of the CDR3 is TGTGCCAGCGGAGACAGGGGGCAAACCCTCCACTTT. Combining the CDR3 with reference TRBV2 and TRBJ1-6 gives the whole variable domain EPEVTQTPSHQVTQMGQEVILRCVPISNHLYFYWYRQILGQKVEFLVSFYNNEISEKSEIFDDQFSVERPDGSNFTLKIRSTKLEDSAMYFCASGDRGQTLHFGNGTRLTVT.

The gene calls are TRBV6-5 and TRBJ1-2; D gene unclear. The CDR3 has 13 residues. Germline values: CDR1 MNHEY, CDR2 SVGAGI. Deletions cut 5 bases from V and 0 bases from J, with 7 bases between. Here the CDR3 DNA reads TGTGCCAGCAGTCGGTCATCTAACTATGGCTACACCTTC. Protein sequence: CASSRSSNYGYTF.

The CDR3 region has the DNA TGCAGCGTTGAAGACTGGGGAAACACCATATATTTT. Translation gives CSVEDWGNTIYF. V and J are TRBV29-1 and TRBJ1-3; no definite D call. The CDR3 has 12 residues. CDR1 and CDR2 from the germline V gene are SQVTM and ANQGSEA. With 0 bases removed from V and 4 bases from J, the gap between germline ends came to 4 bases.

This sequence joins TRBV6-4 and TRBJ1-1; unclear D gene. The germline CDR1 and CDR2 sequences are MRHNA and SNTAGT. V dropped 4 bases and J dropped 0 bases, with 9 bases sitting between them. CDR3 size: 14 residues. CDR3 residues: CASSVDGLNTEAFF. CDR3 in DNA: TGTGCCAGCAGTGTGGACGGTTTGAACACTGAAGCTTTCTTT.

The J gene is TRBJ1-2, the V gene TRBV28; maybe TRBD1 (6 bases). CDR1 and CDR2 from the germline V gene are MDHEN and SYDVKM. CDR3 size: 14 residues. Trimming left V 6 bases short and J 8 bases short, with 19 bases between. CDR3 in DNA: TGTGCCAGCAGCCTAGGCGCGGGGGGGCAAGGCTACACCTTC. It codes for CASSLGAGGQGYTF.

The chain combines TRBV28 with TRBJ2-7; D possibly corresponds to TRBD1 (5 bases). The V gene lost 2 bases and the J gene lost 2 bases, with 10 bases spanning the gap. In germline, CDR1 is MDHEN, CDR2 SYDVKM. This CDR3 comprises 14 residues. This CDR3 reads CASSLRQGPYEQYV. The CDR3 DNA reads TGTGCCAGCAGTTTAAGGCAGGGTCCCTACGAGCAGTACGTC.

V usage is TRBV7-9 and J usage is TRBJ1-2; a possible D gene is TRBD1 (5 bases). Trimming cost V 1 base and J 7 bases, with 13 bases left between them. The germline V gene has CDR1 SEHNR and CDR2 FQNEAQ (reference sequence). This CDR3 is 14 amino acids long. The CDR3, as DNA: TGTGCCAGCAGCTTAGGCGGGGACGTACGTGGCTACACCTTC. As protein: CASSLGGDVRGYTF.

The chain couples TRBV6-5 to TRBJ1-6; D is undetermined. The V end lost 2 bases, the J end lost 14 bases, and 13 bases lay between the germline ends. The germline V gene has CDR1 MNHEY and CDR2 SVGAGI. The CDR3 totals 13 residues. The CDR3: CASSYVGNWALHF. The CDR3, as DNA: TGTGCCAGCAGTTACGTCGGGAATTGGGCCCTCCACTTT.

This sequence joins TRBV21-1 and TRBJ2-2. TRBV21-1 is a documented pseudogene. The CDR3 consists of 23 residues. CDR3: CASRLPGTEIDFYVPYSAGELFF. CDR3 DNA: TGTGCCAGCAGGTTACCAGGGACCGAGATTGATTTTTATGTCCCGTATTCGGCCGGGGAGCTGTTTTTT.

This rearrangement joins TRBV29-1 to TRBJ2-2, with D uncertain. This CDR3 is built from 12 residues. Germline V gene sequence: CDR1 SQVTM, CDR2 ANQGSEA. The ends were cut back, 4 bases at V and 2 bases at J, with 5 bases in the middle. CDR3 DNA: TGCAGCGTTGGCCGCAACACCGGGGAGCTGTTTTTT. It translates to CSVGRNTGELFF.

The V and J genes are TRBV11-2 and TRBJ2-7, with TRBD2 identical over 7 bases. The CDR3 has 15 amino acids. J lost 2 bases, V lost 0 bases, and 4 bases had no gene match. Germline-derived CDR1 and CDR2 are SGHAT and FQNNGV. The CDR3 spells CASSLDGGGPYEQYF. The DNA of the CDR3 is TGTGCCAGCAGCTTAGATGGGGGGGGACCCTACGAGCAGTACTTC.

The table lists this clone with a few counts. Other nucleotide sequences in the sample specify the same CDR3. The chain joins TRBV29-1 to TRBJ1-2, with D unresolved. The ends were cut back, 2 bases at V and 4 bases at J, with 11 bases in the middle. Germline assignment: CDR1 SQVTM and CDR2 ANQGSEA. The CDR3 covers 13 residues. Here the CDR3 reads CSVESGSSYGYTF. The CDR3 region has the DNA TGCAGCGTTGAATCCGGGTCTAGCTATGGCTACACCTTC.

This clone appeared a few times. V and J are TRBV15 and TRBJ1-1, with 9 positions matching TRBD1. Germline CDR1 is LNHNV and CDR2 is YYDKDF (reference sequence). CDR3 length: 14 amino acids. With 1 base clipped from V and 9 bases from J, the junction kept 6 bases outside the gene matches. This CDR3 reads CATSRVDRGGKAFF. In nucleotides, the CDR3 is TGTGCCACCAGCAGAGTGGACAGGGGCGGGAAAGCTTTCTTT.

The rearrangement uses TRBV27 and TRBJ1-2, with D hard to call. V gave up 3 bases and J gave up 3 bases, with 14 bases separating them. This CDR3 region has 15 residues. Per the germline V gene, CDR1 is MNHEY and CDR2 is SMNVEV (reference sequence). This CDR3 is CASSFAGKFDYGYTF. As DNA, the CDR3 is TGTGCCAGCAGTTTTGCGGGTAAATTTGACTATGGCTACACCTTC.

Concerning this clone itself: A much larger clone differs from this one at a single base, so this may be a read error. The V gene is TRBV24-1, the J gene TRBJ2-5; possible D gene TRBD1, 5 bases. This CDR3 spans 14 amino acids. Germline CDR1 and CDR2: KGHDR and SFDVKD. The ends were cut back, 5 bases at V and 2 bases at J, with 11 bases in the middle. The CDR3 sequence is CATSGRTRQETQYF. The CDR3 bases are TGTGCCACCAGTGGAAGGACAAGACAAGAGACCCAGTACTTC.

The J gene is TRBJ2-2, the V gene TRBV9; 9 bases match TRBD1. Germline V CDR1 and CDR2: SGDLS, YYNGEE. The CDR3 runs 17 residues. V shed 1 base and J 3 bases; nucleotides not matched to a gene: 7. In DNA form, the CDR3 reads TGTGCCAGCAGCGTATCCCGGGACAGGGTGGACACCGGGGAGCTGTTTTTT. Its translation is CASSVSRDRVDTGELFF.

This clone was observed once. The chain combines TRBV5-6 with TRBJ1-5, with D possibly matching TRBD1 (6 bases). Trimming took 3 bases from V and 0 from J, leaving 22 bases between them. The CDR3 extends over 19 amino acids. The V gene's germline CDR1 is SGHDT and CDR2 YYEEEE. CDR3 loop: CASSSSLQGLPGSNQPQHF. The CDR3, as DNA: TGTGCCAGCAGCTCCTCCCTACAGGGACTCCCGGGTAGCAATCAGCCCCAGCATTTT.

The rearrangement links TRBV11-2 to TRBJ2-3; 11 bases map to TRBD2. Germline V gene lookup returns CDR1 SGHAT and CDR2 FQNNGV. The junction had 5 bases not matched to a gene; V was cut back by 1 base and J by 2 bases. The CDR3 spans 17 residues. DNA of the CDR3: TGTGCCAGCAGCTTAGGTTCACTAGCGGGAGCCACAGATACGCAGTATTTT. Protein product: CASSLGSLAGATDTQYF.

This chain uses TRBV11-2 with TRBJ1-2; D may be TRBD1 (5 bases). Germline V gene data show CDR1 as SGHAT and CDR2 as FQNNGV. Trimming left V 3 bases short and J 4 bases short, with 12 bases between. The CDR3 runs to 14 residues. The DNA of the CDR3 is TGTGCCAGCAGCTTGGAGGGGAGGTCCTATGGCTACACCTTC. It specifies CASSLEGRSYGYTF. Based on the CDR3 plus reference TRBV11-2 and TRBJ1-2, the full variable domain is EAGVAQSPRYKIIEKRQSVAFWCNPISGHATLYWYQQILGQGPKLLIQFQNNGVVDDSQLPKDRFSAERLKGVDSTLKIQPAKLEDSAVYLCASSLEGRSYGYTFGSGTRLTVV.

The gene calls are TRBV5-1 and TRBJ1-2, with 11 bases matching TRBD1. From germline, CDR1 is SGHRS and CDR2 YFSETQ. Trimming took 3 bases from V and 6 from J; bases not matched to a gene: 4. The CDR3 consists of 14 residues. CDR3 amino acids: CASSSGQGVDGYTF. In DNA, the CDR3 is TGCGCCAGCAGCTCGGGACAGGGGGTTGATGGCTACACCTTC.